This is a list of T cell receptor beta chains from one sample in a study of T cells after yellow fever vaccination. TCRdb analysed the 5' RACE reads with MiXCR anew, one entry per CDR3 protein. This table holds about 320,000 distinct CDR3 sequences, under 15% found once. The starting material was CD4+ T cells sorted from PBMCs, obtained 15 days after the yellow fever booster vaccination. The receptors derive from a young man who received the YFV17D yellow fever vaccine. The conserved cysteine and the conserved F or W are not part of the CDR3 here.

V gene	J gene	CDR3 protein
TRBV18	TRBJ2-1	ASSAQAGGWDEQF
TRBV6-5	TRBJ2-3	ASSPLGTDTQY
TRBV7-2	TRBJ2-5	ASSRQGGRETQY
TRBV7-2	TRBJ2-5	ASSFSGRQETQY
TRBV3-1	TRBJ1-1	ASSQGGDIPTEAF
TRBV14	TRBJ2-2	ASSQVSGRRNTGELF
TRBV11-3	TRBJ1-1	ASSRGGRAEAF
TRBV12-3/TRBV12-4	TRBJ2-1	ASSLAISGRQGYNEQF
TRBV5-1	TRBJ2-3	ASSQFRGYTDTQY
TRBV5-1	TRBJ2-3	ASSSSGAGDTQY
TRBV7-2	TRBJ2-3	ASSLLDGSTDTQY
TRBV12-3/TRBV12-4	TRBJ1-3	ASTNSGNTIY
TRBV5-1	TRBJ2-5	ASSWRTGRAWETQY
TRBV29-1	TRBJ2-5	SVEDQVETQY
TRBV4-1	TRBJ1-5	ASSQARRLSNQPQH
TRBV2	TRBJ1-1	ASTLTGIRMDF
TRBV7-8	TRBJ2-4	ASSLVAGPLAKNIQY
TRBV10-3	TRBJ1-4	AISEPREEKLF
TRBV5-1	TRBJ1-1	ASSPHGRQSNTEAF
TRBV5-1	TRBJ2-7	ASHWGQSSYEQY
TRBV29-1	TRBJ2-4	SVEGLGGNIQY
TRBV2	TRBJ1-3	ASSELADTIY
TRBV11-2	TRBJ2-2	ASSYPDRGRYTGELF
TRBV5-1	TRBJ2-1	ASSLAATEQF
TRBV10-3	TRBJ2-1	AVRLGAGEQF
TRBV5-6	TRBJ2-5	ASSNSPQGQETQY